The rows below give T cell receptor beta chains drawn from one sample of a study of PD-1 blockade in classical Hodgkin lymphoma. Libraries were prepared by immunoSEQ multiplex PCR; TCRdb keeps only in-frame clonotypes and omits some of them. The profile shows under 100,000 clones, roughly 84% of them singletons. Here the sequenced sample was peripheral blood mononuclear cells (PBMCs), taken at baseline. These receptors were collected from a human donor with classical Hodgkin lymphoma. CDR3s include the opening cysteine and the closing phenylalanine or tryptophan. The order of the fields is V gene, J gene, D gene, clone size, CDR3 protein, CDR3 DNA. The D gene is left open where the match is weak. Clone size appears in some rows only: once, few, many, or a class for an expanded clone.

v_call: TRBV7-8
j_call: TRBJ2-3
d_call: -
clone_size: once
cdr3_aa: CASSLGTPSTDTQYF
cdr3_nt: TGTGCCAGCAGCTTAGGGACTCCTAGCACAGATACGCAGTATTTT

v_call: TRBV9
j_call: TRBJ1-2
d_call: -
clone_size: -
cdr3_aa: CASSVVGGHGYTF
cdr3_nt: TGTGCCAGCAGCGTAGTTGGGGGTCATGGCTACACCTTC

v_call: TRBV7-8
j_call: TRBJ1-5
d_call: -
clone_size: -
cdr3_aa: CASSLAGGGQPQHF
cdr3_nt: TGTGCCAGCAGCTTAGCGGGGGGTGGCCAGCCCCAGCATTTT

v_call: TRBV5-4
j_call: TRBJ2-7
d_call: -
clone_size: -
cdr3_aa: CASSLGQYEQYF
cdr3_nt: TGTGCCAGCAGCTTGGGTCAGTACGAGCAGTACTTC

v_call: TRBV2
j_call: TRBJ2-2
d_call: -
clone_size: -
cdr3_aa: CASSRGATGELFF
cdr3_nt: TGTGCCAGCTCCAGGGGGGCCACCGGGGAGCTGTTTTTT

v_call: TRBV6-5
j_call: TRBJ1-1
d_call: -
clone_size: -
cdr3_aa: CASSYKQNTEAFF
cdr3_nt: TGTGCCAGCAGTTACAAGCAGAACACTGAAGCTTTCTTT

v_call: TRBV10-1
j_call: TRBJ1-4
d_call: -
clone_size: -
cdr3_aa: CASSKDATNEKLFF
cdr3_nt: TGCGCCAGCAGTAAGGATGCAACTAATGAAAAACTGTTTTTT

v_call: TRBV15
j_call: TRBJ2-7
d_call: -
clone_size: -
cdr3_aa: CATSRDLTPSWGYEQYF
cdr3_nt: TGTGCCACCAGCAGAGATTTGACCCCTTCCTGGGGCTACGAGCAGTACTTC

v_call: TRBV4-1
j_call: TRBJ1-2
d_call: TRBD1
clone_size: -
cdr3_aa: CASSQARDRARGYTF
cdr3_nt: TGCGCCAGCAGCCAAGCCAGGGACAGGGCGCGTGGCTACACCTTC

v_call: TRBV2
j_call: TRBJ2-1
d_call: -
clone_size: -
cdr3_aa: CASSLIGSYNEQFF
cdr3_nt: TGTGCCAGCAGTCTAATCGGGAGTTACAATGAGCAGTTCTTC

v_call: TRBV30
j_call: TRBJ2-7
d_call: TRBD2
clone_size: -
cdr3_aa: CAWSALAGGGEQYF
cdr3_nt: TGTGCCTGGAGTGCTTTAGCGGGAGGGGGCGAGCAGTACTTC

v_call: TRBV19
j_call: TRBJ1-2
d_call: -
clone_size: -
cdr3_aa: CASSLRGPNGYTF
cdr3_nt: TGTGCCAGTAGTTTACGGGGGCCCAATGGCTACACCTTC

v_call: TRBV9
j_call: TRBJ2-2
d_call: TRBD2
clone_size: few
cdr3_aa: CASSVRTSGSSRDGELFF
cdr3_nt: TGTGCCAGCAGCGTCAGGACTAGCGGGAGCTCTCGGGACGGGGAGCTGTTTTTT

v_call: TRBV6-6
j_call: TRBJ2-1
d_call: -
clone_size: -
cdr3_aa: CASSYRGGAENEQFF
cdr3_nt: TGTGCCAGCAGTTACCGAGGGGGGGCCGAGAATGAGCAGTTCTTC

v_call: TRBV9
j_call: TRBJ2-1
d_call: -
clone_size: -
cdr3_aa: CASSPQPSSYNEQFF
cdr3_nt: TGTGCCAGCAGCCCACAACCGAGCTCCTACAATGAGCAGTTCTTC